This TCR beta chain was captured in a study of beta chain features in type 1 diabetes. Turning to the study itself: Age, gender and cell yields were alike across patients and healthy donors.

The investigators reverse transcribed all of the isolated RNA, so they sequenced expressed TCRB transcripts. The protocol was immunoSEQ multiplex PCR, while the TCRdb copy is restricted to in-frame clones and leaves out a portion. The table has some 900,000 clones, roughly 17% seen once. A single heparinised draw of approximately 0.12 L on average was taken per donor. Via the markers CD45RO/CCR7/CD25/CD127/CD95/CD27, stem cell-like memory, regulatory, central memory and naive CD4+ cells were sorted. Overall study findings and caveats: PCR might preferentially amplify shorter templates, equally in patients and controls.

From germline, CDR1 is LNHDA and CDR2 SQIVND (reference sequence). Trimming removed 2 bases from V and 7 bases from J; junction bases left unmatched: 6. This CDR3 is built from 16 residues. This clone was seen a handful of times. Its antigen is unidentified. The sequence was obtained from a woman aged 18-29 years in good health. The chain joins TRBV19 to TRBJ2-1; TRBD2 matches at 12 bases. The sequencing sample was made of naive CD4+ T cells from blood. CDR3 sequence (DNA): TGTGCCAGTAGTATATCCCTACTAGCGGGAGGAAATGAGCAGTTCTTC. Translation gives CASSISLLAGGNEQFF.